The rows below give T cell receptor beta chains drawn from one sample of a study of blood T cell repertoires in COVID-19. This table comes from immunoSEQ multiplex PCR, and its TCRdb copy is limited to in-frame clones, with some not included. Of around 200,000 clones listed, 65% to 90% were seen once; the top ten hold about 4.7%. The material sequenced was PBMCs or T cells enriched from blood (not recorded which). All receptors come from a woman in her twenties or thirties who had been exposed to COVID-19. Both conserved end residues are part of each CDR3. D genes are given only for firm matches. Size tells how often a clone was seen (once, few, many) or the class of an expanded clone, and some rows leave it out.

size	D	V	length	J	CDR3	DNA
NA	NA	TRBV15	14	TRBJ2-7	CATSPTSKPYEQYF	TGTGCCACCAGCCCTACCTCCAAGCCCTACGAGCAGTACTTC
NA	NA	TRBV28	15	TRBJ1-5	CASSFGGAGNQPQHF	TGTGCCAGCAGTTTTGGGGGGGCGGGCAATCAGCCCCAGCATTTT
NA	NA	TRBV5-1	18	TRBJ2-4	CASSLAGGAPTAKNIQYF	TGCGCCAGCAGCTTGGCTGGGGGCGCCCCAACAGCCAAAAACATTCAGTACTTC
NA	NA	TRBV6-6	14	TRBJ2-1	CASSYSRQTNEQFF	TGTGCCAGCAGTTACTCTCGACAGACCAATGAGCAGTTCTTC
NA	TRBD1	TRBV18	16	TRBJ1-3	CASSPTTGGSGNTIYF	TGTGCCAGCTCACCAACTACAGGGGGCTCTGGAAACACCATATATTTT
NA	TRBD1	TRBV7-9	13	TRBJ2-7	CALTGGDNYEQYF	TGTGCGCTTACAGGGGGAGACAACTACGAGCAGTACTTC
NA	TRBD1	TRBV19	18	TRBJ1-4	CASTHDREASNPREKLFF	TGTGCCAGTACCCACGACAGGGAGGCTAGCAACCCGCGTGAAAAACTGTTTTTT
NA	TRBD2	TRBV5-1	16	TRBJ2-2	CASSFEAGLNTGELFF	TGCGCCAGCAGCTTCGAAGCGGGACTGAACACCGGGGAGCTGTTTTTT
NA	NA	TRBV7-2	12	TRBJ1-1	CASSNFGEEAFF	TGTGCCAGCAGCAACTTCGGGGAAGAAGCTTTCTTT
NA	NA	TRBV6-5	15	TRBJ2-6	CASSSEGVGANVLTF	TGTGCCAGCAGTTCCGAGGGGGTTGGGGCCAACGTCCTGACTTTC
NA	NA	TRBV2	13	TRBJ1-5	CASGGTLNQPQHF	TGTGCCAGCGGGGGGACCCTGAATCAGCCCCAGCATTTT
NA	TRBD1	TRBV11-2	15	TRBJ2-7	CASSLETGSLYEQYF	TGTGCCAGCAGCTTAGAGACAGGGTCTTTATACGAGCAGTACTTC
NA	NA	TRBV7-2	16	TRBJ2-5	CASSLDFRGWEETQYF	TGTGCCAGCAGCTTAGATTTTAGGGGTTGGGAAGAGACCCAGTACTTC
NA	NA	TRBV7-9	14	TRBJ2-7	CASSLYADSYEQYF	TGTGCCAGCAGCTTATATGCGGATTCCTACGAGCAGTACTTC
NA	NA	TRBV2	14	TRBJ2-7	CASSEGYSSDEQYF	TGTGCCAGCAGTGAAGGTTACAGCTCCGACGAGCAGTACTTC
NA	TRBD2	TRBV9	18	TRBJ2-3	CASSGPPIRGGLADTQYF	TGTGCCAGCAGCGGGCCCCCGATCCGGGGGGGGTTGGCAGATACGCAGTATTTT
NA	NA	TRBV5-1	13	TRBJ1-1	CASSLEANTEAFF	TGCGCCAGCAGCTTGGAAGCGAACACTGAAGCTTTCTTT
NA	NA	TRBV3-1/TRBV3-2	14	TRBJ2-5	CASSHGVLQETQYF	TGTGCCAGCAGCCACGGGGTACTCCAAGAGACCCAGTACTTC
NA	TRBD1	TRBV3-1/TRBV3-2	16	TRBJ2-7	CASSQEGTGTVYEQYF	TGTGCCAGCAGCCAAGAGGGGACAGGGACCGTCTACGAGCAGTACTTC
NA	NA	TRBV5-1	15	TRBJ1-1	CASSLAGLENTEAFF	TGCGCCAGCAGCTTGGCAGGGTTGGAGAACACTGAAGCTTTCTTT
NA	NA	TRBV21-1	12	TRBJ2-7	CASSKERTGVPF	TGTGCCAGCAGCAAAGAGAGGACAGGGGTACCCTTC
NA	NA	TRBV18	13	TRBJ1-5	CASSPSLDQPQHF	TGTGCCAGCTCACCGTCTCTCGATCAGCCCCAGCATTTT
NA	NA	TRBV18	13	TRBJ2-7	CASSPPDSPKQYF	TGTGCCAGCTCACCACCGGACAGTCCAAAGCAGTACTTC
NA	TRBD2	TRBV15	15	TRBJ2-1	CATSRASGGYNEQFF	TGTGCCACCAGCAGAGCCAGCGGGGGATACAATGAGCAGTTCTTC
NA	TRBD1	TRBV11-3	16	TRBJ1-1	CASSLEDRGPETEAFF	TGTGCCAGCAGCTTAGAAGACAGGGGGCCGGAGACTGAAGCTTTCTTT
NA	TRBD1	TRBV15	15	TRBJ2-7	CATSRLGQGGYEQYF	TGTGCCACCAGCAGGCTTGGACAGGGTGGATACGAGCAGTACTTC
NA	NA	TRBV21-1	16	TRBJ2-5	CASSKEAGGPRETQYF	TGTGCCAGCAGCAAAGAAGCGGGGGGGCCGAGAGAGACCCAGTACTTC
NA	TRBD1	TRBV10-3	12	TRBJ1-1	CAISNQGGEAFF	TGTGCCATCAGTAATCAGGGGGGTGAAGCTTTCTTT
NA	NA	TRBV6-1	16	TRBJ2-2	CASSERGGANTGELFF	TGTGCCAGCAGTGAGCGTGGCGGGGCGAACACCGGGGAGCTGTTTTTT
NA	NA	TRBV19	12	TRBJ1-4	CASSILREKLFF	TGTGCCAGTAGTATCCTACGAGAAAAACTGTTTTTT
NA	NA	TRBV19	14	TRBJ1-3	CASSTGTPGNTIYF	TGTGCCAGTAGTACCGGGACACCTGGAAACACCATATATTTT
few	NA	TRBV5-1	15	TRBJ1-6	CASSLRGPTTSPLHF	TGCGCCAGCAGCTTAAGGGGCCCGACGACTTCACCCCTCCACTTT
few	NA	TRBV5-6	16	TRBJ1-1	CASSLVAPSMNTEAFF	TGTGCCAGCAGCTTGGTGGCCCCTTCAATGAACACTGAAGCTTTCTTT
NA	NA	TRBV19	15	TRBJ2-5	CASSLGAGSRETQYF	TGTGCCAGTAGTCTAGGAGCGGGTTCTCGAGAGACCCAGTACTTC
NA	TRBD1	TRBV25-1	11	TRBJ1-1	CASRTGGGAFF	TGTGCCAGTAGGACAGGGGGCGGGGCTTTCTTT
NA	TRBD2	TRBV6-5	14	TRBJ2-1	CASQLAGHYNEQFF	TGTGCCAGCCAGCTAGCGGGGCACTACAATGAGCAGTTCTTC
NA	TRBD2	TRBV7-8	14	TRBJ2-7	CASSPGLAGGRQYF	TGTGCCAGCAGCCCGGGACTAGCGGGGGGGAGGCAGTACTTC
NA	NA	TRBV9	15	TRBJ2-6	CASSTAGSGANVLTF	TGTGCCAGCAGCACAGCTGGGTCTGGGGCCAACGTCCTGACTTTC
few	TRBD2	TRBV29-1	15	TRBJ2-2	CSVELAGTNTGELFF	TGCAGCGTTGAACTAGCGGGGACGAACACCGGGGAGCTGTTTTTT
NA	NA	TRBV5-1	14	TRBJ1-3	CASSLQGSGNTIYF	TGCGCCAGCAGCTTGCAGGGCTCTGGAAACACCATATATTTT
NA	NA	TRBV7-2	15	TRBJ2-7	CASSLGAPITYEQYF	TGTGCCAGCAGCTTAGGCGCTCCGATCACCTACGAGCAGTACTTC
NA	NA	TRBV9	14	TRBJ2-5	CASSVGGVQETQYF	TGTGCCAGCAGCGTAGGGGGGGTTCAAGAGACCCAGTACTTC
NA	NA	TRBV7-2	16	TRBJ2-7	CASSLVVVGRNYEQYF	TGTGCCAGCAGCTTAGTGGTGGTTGGGCGCAACTACGAGCAGTACTTC
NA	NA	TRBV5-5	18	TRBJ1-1	CASSLPTGMGYLDTEAFF	TGTGCCAGCAGCTTGCCCACAGGGATGGGGTACTTGGACACTGAAGCTTTCTTT